The clone carrying this T cell receptor (beta chain) was found once. This sample stems from a study of blood T cell repertoires in COVID-19. Study background: Spain, Italy and the United States supplied samples that represented acute and convalescent COVID-19. Nucleic acid was either cDNA or gDNA, and it came from T cells, B-cell-depleted T cells, or PBMCs.

All enrollees were roughly 18 to 95 years old and from about two dozen US areas. Between the trimmed V and J ends, which lost 4 bases and 0 bases, there was a span of 16 bases. This CDR3 is built from 16 residues. Germline V gene sequence: CDR1 SGDLS, CDR2 YYNGEE. In the source study's methods: Scientists estimated how many nucleated cells there were by amplifying reference gene primers. Profiled with immunoSEQ multiplex PCR; TCRdb holds only in-frame clones, not every one. V and J calls and clone size are as listed in that table; D and trimming were resolved from the DNA. The table shows fewer than 200,000 clones, with approximately 87% occurring only once.

Sequenced sample: PBMCs or T cells enriched from blood (not recorded which). This sequence was found in a woman between 45 and 65 years old who had recovered from COVID-19. This chain connects TRBV9 to TRBJ1-2; no clear D. CDR3 protein: CASSPGGASANYGYTF. The CDR3 DNA reads TGTGCCAGCAGCCCCGGCGGCGCGTCGGCTAACTATGGCTACACCTTC.